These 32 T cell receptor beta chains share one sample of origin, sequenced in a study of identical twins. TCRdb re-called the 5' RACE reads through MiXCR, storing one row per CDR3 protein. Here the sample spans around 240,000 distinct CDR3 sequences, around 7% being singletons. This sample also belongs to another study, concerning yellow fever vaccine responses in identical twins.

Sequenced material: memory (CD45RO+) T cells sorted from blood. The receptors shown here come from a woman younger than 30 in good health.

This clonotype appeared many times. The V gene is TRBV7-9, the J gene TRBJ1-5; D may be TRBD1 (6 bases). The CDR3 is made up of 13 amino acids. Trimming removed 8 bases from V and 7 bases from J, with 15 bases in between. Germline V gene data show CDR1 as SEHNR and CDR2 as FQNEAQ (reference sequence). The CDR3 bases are TGTGCCAGCGGCAGACAGGAAGGGCAGCCCCAGCATTTT. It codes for CASGRQEGQPQHF. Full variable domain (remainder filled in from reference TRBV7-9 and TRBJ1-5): DTGVSQNPRHKITKRGQNVTFRCDPISEHNRLYWYRQTLGQGPEFLTYFQNEAQLEKSRLLSDRFSAERPKGSFSTLEIQRTEQGDSAMYLCASGRQEGQPQHFGDGTRLSIL.

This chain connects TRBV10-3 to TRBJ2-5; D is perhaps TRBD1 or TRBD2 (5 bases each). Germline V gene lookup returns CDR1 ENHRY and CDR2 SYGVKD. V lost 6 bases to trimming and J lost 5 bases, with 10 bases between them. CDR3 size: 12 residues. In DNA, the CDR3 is TGTGCCATCAGGGGACCAAATGAGACCCAGTACTTC. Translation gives CAIRGPNETQYF.

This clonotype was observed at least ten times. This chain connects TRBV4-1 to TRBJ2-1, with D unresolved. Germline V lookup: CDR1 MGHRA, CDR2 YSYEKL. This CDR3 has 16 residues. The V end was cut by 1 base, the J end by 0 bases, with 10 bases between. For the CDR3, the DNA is TGCGCCAGCAGCCAAGTCAATATTGTCTCCTACAATGAGCAGTTCTTC. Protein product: CASSQVNIVSYNEQFF.

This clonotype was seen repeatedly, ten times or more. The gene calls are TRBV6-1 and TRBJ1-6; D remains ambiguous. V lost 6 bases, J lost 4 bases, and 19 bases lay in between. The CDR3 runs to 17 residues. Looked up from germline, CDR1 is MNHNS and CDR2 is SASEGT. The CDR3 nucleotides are TGTGCCAGCAGGCAGGAATTGAGACGGACTTATAATTCACCCCTCCACTTT. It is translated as CASRQELRRTYNSPLHF.

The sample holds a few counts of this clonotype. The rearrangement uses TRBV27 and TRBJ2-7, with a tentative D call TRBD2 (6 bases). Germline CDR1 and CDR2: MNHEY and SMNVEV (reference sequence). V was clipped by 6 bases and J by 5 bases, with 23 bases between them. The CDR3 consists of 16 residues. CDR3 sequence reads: CASRRSLGGTRDEQYV. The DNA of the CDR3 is TGTGCCAGCAGACGGTCCCTCGGGGGAACTAGAGACGAGCAGTACGTC.

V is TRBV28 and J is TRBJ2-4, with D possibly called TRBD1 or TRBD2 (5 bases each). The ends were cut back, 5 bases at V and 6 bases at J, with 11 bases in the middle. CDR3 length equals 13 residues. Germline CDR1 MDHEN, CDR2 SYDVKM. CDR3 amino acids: CASSIMRGNIQYF. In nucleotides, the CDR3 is TGTGCCAGCAGTATCATGAGGGGAAACATTCAGTACTTC.

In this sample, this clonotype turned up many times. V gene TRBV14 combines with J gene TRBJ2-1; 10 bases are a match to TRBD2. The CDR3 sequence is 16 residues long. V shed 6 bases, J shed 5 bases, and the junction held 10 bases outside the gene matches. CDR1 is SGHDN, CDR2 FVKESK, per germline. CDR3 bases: TGTGCCAGCAGTCGCTTTAGCGGGGGGCCTAACAATGAGCAGTTCTTC. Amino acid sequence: CASSRFSGGPNNEQFF.

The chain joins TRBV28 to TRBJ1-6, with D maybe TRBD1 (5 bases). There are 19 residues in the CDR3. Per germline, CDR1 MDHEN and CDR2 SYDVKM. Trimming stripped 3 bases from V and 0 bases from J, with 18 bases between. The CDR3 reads CASSFPGQGLSSYNSPLHF. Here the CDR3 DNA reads TGTGCCAGCAGTTTCCCCGGCCAGGGCCTAAGCTCCTATAATTCACCCCTCCACTTT. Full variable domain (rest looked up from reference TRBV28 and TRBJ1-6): DVKVTQSSRYLVKRTGEKVFLECVQDMDHENMFWYRQDPGLGLRLIYFSYDVKMKEKGDIPEGYSVSREKKERFSLILESASTNQTSMYLCASSFPGQGLSSYNSPLHFGNGTRLTVT.

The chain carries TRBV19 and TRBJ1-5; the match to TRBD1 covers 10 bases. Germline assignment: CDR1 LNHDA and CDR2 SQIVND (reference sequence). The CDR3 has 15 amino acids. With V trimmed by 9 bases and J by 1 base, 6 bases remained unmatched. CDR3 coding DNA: TGTGCCAGCGTAAGACAGGGGGCGAGCAATCAGCCCCAGCATTTT. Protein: CASVRQGASNQPQHF.

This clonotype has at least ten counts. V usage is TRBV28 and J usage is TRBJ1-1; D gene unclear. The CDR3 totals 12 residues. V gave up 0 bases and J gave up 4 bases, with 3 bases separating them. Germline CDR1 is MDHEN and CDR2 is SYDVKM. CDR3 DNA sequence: TGTGCCAGCAGTTTATGGTCCACTGAAGCTTTCTTT. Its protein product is CASSLWSTEAFF. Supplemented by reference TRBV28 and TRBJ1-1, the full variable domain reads DVKVTQSSRYLVKRTGEKVFLECVQDMDHENMFWYRQDPGLGLRLIYFSYDVKMKEKGDIPEGYSVSREKKERFSLILESASTNQTSMYLCASSLWSTEAFFGQGTRLTVV.

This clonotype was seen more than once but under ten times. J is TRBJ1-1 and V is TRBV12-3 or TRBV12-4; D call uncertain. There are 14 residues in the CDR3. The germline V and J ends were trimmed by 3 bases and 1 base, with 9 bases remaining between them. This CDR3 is CASSFSGRNTEAFF. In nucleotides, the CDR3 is TGTGCCAGCAGTTTCTCTGGTAGGAACACTGAAGCTTTCTTT.

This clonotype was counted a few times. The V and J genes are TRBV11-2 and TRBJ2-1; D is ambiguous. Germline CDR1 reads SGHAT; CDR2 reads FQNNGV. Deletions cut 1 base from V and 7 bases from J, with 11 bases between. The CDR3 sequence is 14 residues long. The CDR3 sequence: CASSLGALINEQFF. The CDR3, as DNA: TGTGCCAGCAGCTTAGGGGCATTAATTAATGAGCAGTTCTTC.

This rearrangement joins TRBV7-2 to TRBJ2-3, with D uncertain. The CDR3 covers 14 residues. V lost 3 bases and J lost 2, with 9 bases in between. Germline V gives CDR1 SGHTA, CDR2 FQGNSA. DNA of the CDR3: TGTGCCAGCAGCTTGGGCCCGTACACAGATACGCAGTATTTT. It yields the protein CASSLGPYTDTQYF.

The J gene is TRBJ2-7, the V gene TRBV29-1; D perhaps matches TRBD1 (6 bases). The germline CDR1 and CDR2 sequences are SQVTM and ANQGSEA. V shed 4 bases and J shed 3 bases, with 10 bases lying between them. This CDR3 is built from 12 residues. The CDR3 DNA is TGCAGCGTTGTGGCCAGGGGCTACGAGCAGTACTTC. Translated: CSVVARGYEQYF.

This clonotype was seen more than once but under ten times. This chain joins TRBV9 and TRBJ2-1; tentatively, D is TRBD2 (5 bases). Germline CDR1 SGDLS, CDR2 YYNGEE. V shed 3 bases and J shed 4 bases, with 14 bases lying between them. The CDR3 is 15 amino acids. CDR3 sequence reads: CASSELLVGYNEQFF. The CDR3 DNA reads TGTGCCAGCAGCGAGTTACTAGTGGGGTACAATGAGCAGTTCTTC.

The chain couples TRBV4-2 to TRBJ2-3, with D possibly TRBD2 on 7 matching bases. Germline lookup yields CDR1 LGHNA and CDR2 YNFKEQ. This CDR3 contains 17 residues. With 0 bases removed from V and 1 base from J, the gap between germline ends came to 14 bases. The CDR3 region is CASSQDWGGRRTDTQYF. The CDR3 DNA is TGTGCCAGCAGCCAAGATTGGGGGGGGCGCCGCACAGATACGCAGTATTTT.

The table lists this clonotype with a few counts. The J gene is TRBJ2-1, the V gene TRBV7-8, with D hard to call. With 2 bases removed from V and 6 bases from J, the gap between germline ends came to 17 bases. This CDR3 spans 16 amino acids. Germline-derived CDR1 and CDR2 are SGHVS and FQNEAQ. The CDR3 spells CASSLSWSLIGNEQFF. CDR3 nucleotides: TGTGCCAGCAGCTTATCCTGGAGTCTGATTGGCAATGAGCAGTTCTTC. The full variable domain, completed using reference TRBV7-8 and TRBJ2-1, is GAGVSQSPRYKVAKRGQDVALRCDPISGHVSLFWYQQALGQGPEFLTYFQNEAQLDKSGLPSDRFFAERPEGSVSTLKIQRTQQEDSAVYLCASSLSWSLIGNEQFFGPGTRLTVL.

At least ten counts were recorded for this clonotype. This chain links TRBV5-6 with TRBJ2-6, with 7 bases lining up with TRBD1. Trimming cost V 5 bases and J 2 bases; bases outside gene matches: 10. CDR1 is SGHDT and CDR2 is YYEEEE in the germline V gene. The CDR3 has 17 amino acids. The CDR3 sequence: CASSDGDRLTGANVLTF. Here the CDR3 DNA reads TGTGCCAGCAGTGATGGGGACAGACTCACTGGGGCCAACGTCCTGACTTTC.

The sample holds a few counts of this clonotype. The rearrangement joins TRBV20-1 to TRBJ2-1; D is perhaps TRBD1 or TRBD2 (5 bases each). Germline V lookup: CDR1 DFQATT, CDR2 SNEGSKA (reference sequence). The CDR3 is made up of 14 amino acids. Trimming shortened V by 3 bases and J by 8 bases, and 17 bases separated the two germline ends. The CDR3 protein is CSASGPGPADEQFF. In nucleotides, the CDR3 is TGCAGTGCTAGCGGCCCGGGACCGGCCGATGAGCAGTTCTTC.

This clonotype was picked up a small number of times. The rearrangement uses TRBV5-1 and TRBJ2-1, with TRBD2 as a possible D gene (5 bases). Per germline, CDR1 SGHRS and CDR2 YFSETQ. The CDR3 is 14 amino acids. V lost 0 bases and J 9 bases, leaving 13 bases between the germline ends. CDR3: CASSLGGVMVEQFF. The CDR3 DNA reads TGCGCCAGCAGCTTGGGGGGAGTTATGGTTGAGCAGTTCTTC.

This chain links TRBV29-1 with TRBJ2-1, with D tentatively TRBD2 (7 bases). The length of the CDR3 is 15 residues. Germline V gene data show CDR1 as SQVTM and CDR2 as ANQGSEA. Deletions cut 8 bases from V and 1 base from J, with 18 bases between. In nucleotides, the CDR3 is TGCAGCTTACTAGGGGGGAGGGAGTCCTACAATGAGCAGTTCTTC. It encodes CSLLGGRESYNEQFF.

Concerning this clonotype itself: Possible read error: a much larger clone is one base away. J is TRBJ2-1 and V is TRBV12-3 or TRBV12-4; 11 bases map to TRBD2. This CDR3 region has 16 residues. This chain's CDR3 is CTSSPFSGGAYNEQFF. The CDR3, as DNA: TGTACCAGCAGTCCCTTTAGCGGGGGGGCATACAATGAGCAGTTCTTC.

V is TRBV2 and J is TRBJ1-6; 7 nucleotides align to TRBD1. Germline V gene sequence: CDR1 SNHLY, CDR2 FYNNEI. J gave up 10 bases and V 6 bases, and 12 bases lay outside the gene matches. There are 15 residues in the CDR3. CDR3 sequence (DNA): TGTGCCAGCAGGGCTGGACAGGAGACCGCGTCACCCCTCCACTTT. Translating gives CASRAGQETASPLHF.

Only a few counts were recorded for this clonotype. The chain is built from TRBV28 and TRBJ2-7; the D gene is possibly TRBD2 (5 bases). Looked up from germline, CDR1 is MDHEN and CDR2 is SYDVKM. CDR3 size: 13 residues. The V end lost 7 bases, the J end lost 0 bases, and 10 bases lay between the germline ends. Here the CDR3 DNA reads TGTGCCAGCACTAGCCCCAGCTCCTACGAGCAGTACGTC. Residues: CASTSPSSYEQYV.

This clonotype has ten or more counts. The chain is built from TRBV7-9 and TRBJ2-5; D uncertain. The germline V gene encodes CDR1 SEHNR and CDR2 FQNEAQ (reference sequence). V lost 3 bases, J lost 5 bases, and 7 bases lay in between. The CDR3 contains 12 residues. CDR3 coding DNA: TGTGCCAGCAGCTTTAGTGTGGAGACCCAGTACTTC. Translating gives CASSFSVETQYF.

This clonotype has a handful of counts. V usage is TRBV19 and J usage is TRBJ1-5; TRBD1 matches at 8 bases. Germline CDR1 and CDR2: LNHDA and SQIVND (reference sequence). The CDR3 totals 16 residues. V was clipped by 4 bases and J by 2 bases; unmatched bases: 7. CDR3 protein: CASSRGATGGNQPQHF. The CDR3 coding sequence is TGTGCCAGTAGTAGGGGGGCGACAGGGGGCAATCAGCCCCAGCATTTT.

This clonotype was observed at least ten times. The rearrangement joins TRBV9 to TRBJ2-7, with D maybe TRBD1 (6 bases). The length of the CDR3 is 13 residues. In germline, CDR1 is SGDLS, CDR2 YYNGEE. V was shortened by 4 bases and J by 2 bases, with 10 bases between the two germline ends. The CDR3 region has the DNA TGTGCCAGCAGCCGACAGGACCCCTACGAGCAGTACTTC. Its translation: CASSRQDPYEQYF.

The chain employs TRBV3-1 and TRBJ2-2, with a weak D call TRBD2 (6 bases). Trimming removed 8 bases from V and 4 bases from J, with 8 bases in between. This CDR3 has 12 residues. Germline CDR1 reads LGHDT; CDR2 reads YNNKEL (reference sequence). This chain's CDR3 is CASDGGTGELFF. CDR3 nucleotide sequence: TGTGCCAGCGACGGGGGCACCGGGGAGCTGTTTTTT. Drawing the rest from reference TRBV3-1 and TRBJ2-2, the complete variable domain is DTAVSQTPKYLVTQMGNDKSIKCEQNLGHDTMYWYKQDSKKFLKIMFSYNNKELIINETVPNRFSPKSPDKAHLNLHINSLELGDSAVYFCASDGGTGELFFGEGSRLTVL.

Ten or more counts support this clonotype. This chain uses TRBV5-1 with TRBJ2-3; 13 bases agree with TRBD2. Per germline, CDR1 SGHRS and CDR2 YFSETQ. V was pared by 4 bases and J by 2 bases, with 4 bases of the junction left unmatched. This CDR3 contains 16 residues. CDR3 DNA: TGCGCCAGCAGCCGAGGACTAGCGGGGGACACAGATACGCAGTATTTT. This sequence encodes CASSRGLAGDTDTQYF. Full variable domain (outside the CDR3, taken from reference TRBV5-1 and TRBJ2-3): KAGVTQTPRYLIKTRGQQVTLSCSPISGHRSVSWYQQTPGQGLQFLFEYFSETQRNKGNFPGRFSGRQFSNSRSEMNVSTLELGDSALYLCASSRGLAGDTDTQYFGPGTRLTVL.

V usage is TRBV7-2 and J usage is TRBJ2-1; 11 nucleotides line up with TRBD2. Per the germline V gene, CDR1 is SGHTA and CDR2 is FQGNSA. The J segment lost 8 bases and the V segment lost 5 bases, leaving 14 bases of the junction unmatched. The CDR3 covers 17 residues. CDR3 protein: CASSLRVAGGRIDEQFF. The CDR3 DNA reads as TGTGCCAGCAGCCTTAGGGTAGCGGGGGGGCGGATCGATGAGCAGTTCTTC.

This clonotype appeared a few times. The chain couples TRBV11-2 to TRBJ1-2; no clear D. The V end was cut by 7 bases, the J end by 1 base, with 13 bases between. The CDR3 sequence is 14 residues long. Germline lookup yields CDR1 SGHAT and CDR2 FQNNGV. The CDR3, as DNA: TGTGCCAGCATGGCCTTACGGAGTAACTATGGCTACACCTTC. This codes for CASMALRSNYGYTF.

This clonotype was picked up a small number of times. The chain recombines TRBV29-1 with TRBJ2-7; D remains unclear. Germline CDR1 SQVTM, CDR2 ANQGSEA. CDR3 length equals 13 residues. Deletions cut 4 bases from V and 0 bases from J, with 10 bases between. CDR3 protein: CSVGWAPSYEQYF. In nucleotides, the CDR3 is TGCAGCGTTGGGTGGGCACCCTCCTACGAGCAGTACTTC.